These T cell receptor beta chains were read from a single sample in a study of blood T cells in healthy people across ages. Via MiXCR, TCRdb re-called the 5' RACE reads, giving one row per CDR3 protein. The table shows 700,000 or so distinct CDR3 sequences, with about 24% occurring only once. The source material was blood. These receptor sequences come from a man in his 70s in good health. Each CDR3 is given with its conserved first and last residue. Each record gives: CDR3 protein, CDR3 DNA, J gene, V gene, D gene, clone size. D genes are given only for firm matches. Clone size appears in some rows only: once, few, many, or a class for an expanded clone.

CASTLTGFSTSGNPDTQYF,TGTGCCAGCACCCTGACAGGTTTTTCGACTAGCGGGAACCCAGATACGCAGTATTTT,TRBJ2-3,TRBV28,TRBD2,few
CASRPNRGNSPLHF,TGTGCCAGCAGACCGAACAGGGGTAATTCACCCCTCCACTTT,TRBJ1-6,TRBV6-4,TRBD1,many
CASSLVPTGATNEKLFF,TGCGCCAGCAGCTTGGTCCCGACGGGAGCAACTAATGAAAAACTGTTTTTT,TRBJ1-4,TRBV5-1,NA,NA
CSARGTGGGDGYTF,TGCAGTGCTAGAGGAACAGGGGGAGGGGATGGCTACACCTTC,TRBJ1-2,TRBV20-1,TRBD1,NA
CSVEGDSEGPEKLFF,TGCAGCGTTGAAGGGGATTCAGAAGGGCCTGAAAAACTGTTTTTT,TRBJ1-4,TRBV29-1,NA,few
CASSPRGLASYEQYF,TGTGCCAGCAGCCCGAGGGGACTAGCGTCCTACGAGCAGTACTTC,TRBJ2-7,TRBV11-2,TRBD2,NA
CASSTRGQGGLETQYF,TGTGCCAGCTCAACAAGGGGACAGGGGGGTCTGGAGACCCAGTACTTC,TRBJ2-5,TRBV18,TRBD1,once
CVSSLLGTDTQYF,TGTGTCAGCAGCTTACTGGGCACAGATACGCAGTATTTT,TRBJ2-3,TRBV7-2,NA,NA
CASSERQGVYGYTF,TGTGCCAGCAGCGAACGACAGGGGGTCTATGGCTACACCTTC,TRBJ1-2,TRBV7-2,TRBD1,few
CASSRQEIQPQHF,TGTGCCAGCTCCCGACAGGAAATTCAGCCCCAGCATTTT,TRBJ1-5,TRBV6-1,NA,few
CASSLMGNTYNEQFF,TGCGCCAGCAGCTTGATGGGGAATACCTACAATGAGCAGTTCTTC,TRBJ2-1,TRBV5-1,NA,many
CSAPLTGSGTEAFF,TGCAGTGCCCCGTTGACAGGGTCCGGCACTGAAGCTTTCTTT,TRBJ1-1,TRBV20-1,TRBD1,NA
CSVEVEYAGAYSGANVLTF,TGCAGCGTTGAAGTTGAATACGCGGGGGCTTACTCTGGGGCCAACGTCCTGACTTTC,TRBJ2-6,TRBV29-1,NA,NA
CGVVPTSGSGKFF,TGCGGCGTTGTTCCGACTAGCGGGAGTGGCAAGTTCTTC,TRBJ2-1,TRBV29-1,TRBD2,few
CSVAGPLGNIQYF,TGCAGCGTTGCCGGGCCCCTCGGGAACATTCAGTACTTC,TRBJ2-4,TRBV29-1,NA,NA
CASSLNSPNEKLFF,TGTGCCAGCAGCTTAAACAGCCCTAATGAAAAACTGTTTTTT,TRBJ1-4,TRBV7-9,NA,NA
CASSQDVQVPYEQYF,TGTGCCAGCAGCCAAGATGTACAGGTCCCCTACGAGCAGTACTTC,TRBJ2-7,TRBV3-1,NA,NA
CASSFTVVPEAFF,TGTGCCAGCAGCTTCACGGTAGTTCCTGAAGCTTTCTTT,TRBJ1-1,TRBV11-2,NA,NA
CASSLLGSNTGELFF,TGCGCCAGCAGTCTGCTGGGGTCAAACACCGGGGAGCTGTTTTTT,TRBJ2-2,TRBV5-1,NA,few
CAISEGGSSYNEQFF,TGTGCCATCAGTGAAGGCGGGAGCTCCTACAATGAGCAGTTCTTC,TRBJ2-1,TRBV10-3,TRBD2,few
CSALGSTLNTGELFF,TGCAGTGCTTTGGGCAGCACTTTGAACACCGGGGAGCTGTTTTTT,TRBJ2-2,TRBV20-1,NA,many
CASTIDREDVADTQYF,TGTGCCAGCACTATAGACCGGGAGGATGTTGCAGATACGCAGTATTTT,TRBJ2-3,TRBV7-9,TRBD2,few
CSVGNSDREQYF,TGCAGCGTTGGAAACTCCGATAGGGAGCAGTACTTC,TRBJ2-7,TRBV29-1,NA,few
CASSYDSFGSYNEQFF,TGTGCCAGCAGCTATGACAGTTTCGGATCCTACAATGAGCAGTTCTTC,TRBJ2-1,TRBV5-5,NA,many
CVSSLGLVYQETQYF,TGTGTCAGCAGCTTGGGACTAGTGTACCAAGAGACCCAGTACTTC,TRBJ2-5,TRBV5-5,TRBD2,NA
CASSRRTPGRTDTQYF,TGTGCCAGCAGCCGCAGGACCCCAGGGCGCACAGATACGCAGTATTTT,TRBJ2-3,TRBV5-5,NA,few
CSARDIREPYEQYF,TGCAGTGCTAGAGATATCAGGGAGCCCTACGAGCAGTACTTC,TRBJ2-7,TRBV20-1,NA,NA
CASSFQRSGELFF,TGTGCCAGCAGCTTCCAGAGGAGCGGGGAGCTGTTTTTT,TRBJ2-2,TRBV5-6,NA,NA
CASSSSGRSGANVPTF,TGCGCCAGCAGCTCGAGCGGACGCTCTGGGGCCAACGTCCCGACTTTC,TRBJ2-6,TRBV5-1,NA,NA
CASSPARTRADSPLHF,TGTGCCAGCAGCCCCGCCCGGACAAGGGCCGATTCACCCCTCCACTTT,TRBJ1-6,TRBV13,NA,NA
CASSRAGNTIYF,TGTGCCAGCAGCCGGGCTGGAAACACCATATATTTT,TRBJ1-3,TRBV7-9,NA,many
CASSLYGTGVYEQYF,TGTGCCAGCAGTTTATATGGGACAGGGGTGTACGAGCAGTACTTC,TRBJ2-7,TRBV28,TRBD1,NA
CASSFQRGVGYTF,TGTGCCAGCAGTTTTCAGAGGGGAGTTGGCTACACCTTC,TRBJ1-2,TRBV12-3/TRBV12-4,NA,NA
CASSRGPSGGEKLFF,TGTGCCAGCAGCCGGGGCCCCAGCGGCGGCGAAAAACTGTTTTTT,TRBJ1-4,TRBV14,NA,few
CASRDRGSYGYTF,TGTGCCAGCCGGGACAGGGGATCTTATGGCTACACCTTC,TRBJ1-2,TRBV6-1,TRBD1,NA
CASSLTTPTSTGETQYF,TGTGCCAGCAGTTTGACTACGCCAACATCCACCGGGGAGACCCAGTACTTC,TRBJ2-5,TRBV28,NA,few
CASSFRVYNEQFF,TGTGCCAGCAGTTTCAGGGTCTACAATGAGCAGTTCTTC,TRBJ2-1,TRBV27,NA,NA
CSVTDKESYEQYF,TGCAGCGTGACGGACAAGGAGTCCTACGAGCAGTACTTC,TRBJ2-7,TRBV29-1,NA,NA
CASQGNQETQYF,TGTGCCAGCCAGGGGAACCAAGAGACCCAGTACTTC,TRBJ2-5,TRBV6-2/TRBV6-3,NA,NA
CASSPPHGELFF,TGCGCCAGCAGCCCCCCCCACGGGGAGCTGTTTTTT,TRBJ2-2,TRBV5-1,NA,NA
CASSPSPGANVLTF,TGCGCCAGCAGCCCCTCACCTGGGGCCAACGTCCTGACTTTC,TRBJ2-6,TRBV5-1,NA,few
CSARGQSNQPQHF,TGCAGTGCCAGGGGACAGAGCAATCAGCCCCAGCATTTT,TRBJ1-5,TRBV20-1,TRBD1,NA
CASTVLGEGRYTEAFF,TGTGCCAGCACTGTACTAGGGGAGGGACGCTACACTGAAGCTTTCTTT,TRBJ1-1,TRBV6-2/TRBV6-3,NA,many
CASSLPRLAVQEETQYF,TGTGCCAGCAGTTTACCAAGACTAGCGGTCCAGGAGGAGACCCAGTACTTC,TRBJ2-5,TRBV12-3/TRBV12-4,TRBD2,few
CASSDEDKIQETQYF,TGTGCCAGCAGTGATGAGGACAAGATCCAAGAGACCCAGTACTTC,TRBJ2-5,TRBV12-3/TRBV12-4,NA,NA
CVSSLGGGGTDTQYF,TGTGTCAGCAGCTTAGGCGGCGGGGGCACAGATACGCAGTATTTT,TRBJ2-3,TRBV7-2,NA,few
CASSFPLGEQYF,TGTGCCAGCAGTTTCCCACTGGGAGAGCAGTACTTC,TRBJ2-7,TRBV11-2,NA,NA